The clone carrying this T cell receptor (beta chain) was seen only a few times. The V gene lost 3 bases and the J gene lost 12 bases, with 15 bases spanning the gap. CDR3 size: 11 residues. Germline CDR1 and CDR2: DFQATT and SNEGSKA (reference sequence). In the authors' workflow: Counts of nucleated cells, estimated from reference gene primer amplification, were obtained. Profiled with immunoSEQ multiplex PCR; TCRdb holds only in-frame clones, not every one. V, J and clone size are taken as reported in that table, and D and trimming were inferred from the DNA itself. The table has under 140,000 clones, around 68% seen once. These data originate in a study of blood T cell repertoires in COVID-19. The overall study: PBMCs, B-cell-depleted T cells, or T cells were the source of the cDNA or gDNA that made up the material.

The sequenced sample consisted of peripheral blood. V usage is TRBV20-1 and J usage is TRBJ2-7; a possible D gene is TRBD1 (5 bases). The source is a woman aged 60 to 75 with acute or convalescent COVID-19. CDR3 amino acids: CSASAGRFGYF. The DNA for the CDR3 is TGCAGTGCTAGTGCAGGGCGGTTCGGGTACTTC.